One and the same sample provided the 12 T cell receptor beta chains below, sequenced in a study of T cell repertoires in cytomegalovirus infection. No antigen is known for these receptors. Via MiXCR, TCRdb re-called the reads, giving one row per CDR3 protein. The sample holds some 130,000 distinct CDR3 sequences; roughly 32% are singletons and the top ten take about 52%. The specimen was CD8+ T cells from cultured PBMCs, collected from culture after CMV antigen stimulation. Every receptor here comes from a human donor in good health (CMV status not recorded). Some clones in this sample may be carry-over from other donors' samples.

As for this clonotype: At one of its ends the junction is not consistent with the germline gene, which may arise from a read error. V usage is TRBV6-6 and J usage is TRBJ2-3, with D hard to call. The length of the CDR3 is 13 residues. CDR1 is MNHNY and CDR2 is SVGAGI in the germline V gene (reference sequence). The CDR3 nucleotides read TGTGCCAGCAGTAACTCTAACACAGATACGCAGTATTTT. This encodes CASSNSNTDTQYF.

The chain carries TRBV7-9 and TRBJ2-5; D may be TRBD1 (5 bases). V lost 1 base to trimming and J lost 4 bases, with 13 bases between them. CDR1 and CDR2 (germline): SEHNR, FQNEAQ (reference sequence). The CDR3 has 15 amino acids. The CDR3 DNA is TGTGCCAGCAGCTTAGGGACACTACTACGAGAGACCCAGTACTTC. It specifies CASSLGTLLRETQYF.

This clonotype was seen only a few times. The gene calls are TRBV9 and TRBJ1-1; D may be TRBD1 (5 bases). The germline CDR1 and CDR2 sequences are SGDLS and YYNGEE. V was trimmed by 3 bases and J by 5 bases, leaving 8 bases between them. The CDR3 has 12 residues. The CDR3 protein is CASSGGGTEAFF. The CDR3, as DNA: TGTGCCAGCAGCGGCGGGGGAACTGAAGCTTTCTTT.

This clonotype was picked up a small number of times. J is TRBJ2-1 and V is TRBV7-6; 10 bases fit TRBD2. The germline CDR1 and CDR2 sequences are SGHVS and FNYEAQ. V trimming: 7 bases; J trimming: 4 bases; junction bases outside the gene matches: 7. The CDR3 consists of 15 residues. The chain's CDR3 is CASTPSGGRYNEQFF. Written as DNA, the CDR3 is TGTGCCAGCACCCCTAGCGGGGGCCGGTACAATGAGCAGTTCTTC.

The rearrangement links TRBV24-1 to TRBJ2-1, with TRBD1 identical over 7 bases. Germline lookup yields CDR1 KGHDR and CDR2 SFDVKD. The length of the CDR3 is 11 residues. V was clipped by 9 bases and J by 9 bases; unmatched bases: 4. The CDR3 loop is CATAGGSEQFF. As DNA, the CDR3 is TGTGCCACCGCAGGGGGATCTGAGCAGTTCTTC.

V usage is TRBV7-9 and J usage is TRBJ2-7, with 7 bases fitting TRBD2. Looked up from germline, CDR1 is SEHNR and CDR2 is FQNEAQ (reference sequence). With V trimmed by 5 bases and J by 6 bases, 4 bases remained unmatched. The CDR3 extends over 12 amino acids. The CDR3 is CASSPWGGEQYF. CDR3 in DNA: TGTGCCAGCAGCCCCTGGGGGGGCGAGCAGTACTTC.

The genes are TRBV4-1 and TRBJ1-3; D remains ambiguous. Per the germline V gene, CDR1 is MGHRA and CDR2 is YSYEKL. Trimming stripped 0 bases from V and 4 bases from J, with 13 bases between. The CDR3 sequence is 16 residues long. DNA for the CDR3: TGCGCCAGCAGCCAAGATCCCGGACCGGGAGGAAACACCATATATTTT. Translated, it gives CASSQDPGPGGNTIYF.

The chain employs TRBV12-3 or TRBV12-4 and TRBJ2-7; maybe TRBD1 (6 bases). Trimming took 6 bases from V and 3 from J, leaving 9 bases between them. This CDR3 contains 12 residues. The CDR3 sequence is CASSKGGYEQYF. CDR3 bases: TGTGCCAGCAGCAAAGGGGGCTACGAGCAGTACTTC.

This chain connects TRBV7-9 to TRBJ2-2, with a tentative D call TRBD1 (6 bases). Germline V gene lookup returns CDR1 SEHNR and CDR2 FQNEAQ (reference sequence). The CDR3 has 15 amino acids. V lost 5 bases and J lost 5, with 15 bases in between. In DNA, the CDR3 is TGTGCCAGCAGCCAGAGGGACACAGGGACCGGGGAGCTGTTTTTT. This gives the protein CASSQRDTGTGELFF. The whole variable domain, filled in from reference TRBV7-9 and TRBJ2-2, reads DTGVSQNPRHKITKRGQNVTFRCDPISEHNRLYWYRQTLGQGPEFLTYFQNEAQLEKSRLLSDRFSAERPKGSFSTLEIQRTEQGDSAMYLCASSQRDTGTGELFFGEGSRLTVL.

The sample holds many counts of this clonotype. The rearrangement links TRBV7-2 to TRBJ2-7; 9 bases line up with TRBD2. Germline values: CDR1 SGHTA, CDR2 FQGNSA. Trimming at V came to 4 bases and at J to 2 bases, leaving 6 bases not matched to a gene. The CDR3 has 15 residues. The CDR3 DNA reads TGTGCCAGCAGCTCCCCTAGCGGGGTTCCCTACGAGCAGTACTTC. Residues: CASSSPSGVPYEQYF.

The chain joins TRBV6-2 or TRBV6-3 to TRBJ2-2; no clear D gene. CDR1 and CDR2 from the germline V gene are MNHEY and SVGEGT. The CDR3 loop spans 14 amino acids. V was trimmed by 1 base and J by 2 bases, leaving 5 bases between them. The DNA of the CDR3 is TGTGCCAGCAGTTACTGGCTAAACACCGGGGAGCTGTTTTTT. It codes for CASSYWLNTGELFF.

This chain joins TRBV24-1 and TRBJ2-1; D is perhaps TRBD1 (6 bases). Trimming took off 4 bases at V and 10 bases at J, with 13 bases between the two ends. The germline V gene has CDR1 KGHDR and CDR2 SFDVKD. The CDR3 length is 13 residues. CDR3 DNA: TGTGCCACCAGTGACTCTACAGGGAAGGAGCAGTTCTTC. Its translation is CATSDSTGKEQFF.